The 5 T cell receptor delta chains presented below share a single source sample, sequenced in a study of gamma-delta chains in newborns, infants, children. TCRdb reapplied CATT to the reads. The sample lists fewer than 8,500 delta-chain clones; 1.6% were seen once. Sequencing was carried out using blood. The origin of the receptors is a child who was a newborn, infant or young child, either healthy, febrile or measles-vaccinated (not recorded which).

In this sample, this clone turned up a few times. A clone one base away is much larger, so this may be a read error. This CDR3 is also generated by other DNA sequences in the sample. The chain is built from TRDV2 and TRDJ1; 8 bases line up with TRDD3. There are 18 residues in the CDR3. CDR1 and CDR2 (germline): GEAIGNYY, EKD. The trim removed 2 bases at V and 0 bases at J, leaving 13 bases unmatched. The CDR3 is CACDKSTGGSSDTDKLIF. CDR3 in DNA: TGTGCCTGTGACAAGAGTACTGGGGGGTCCTCGGACACCGATAAACTCATCTTT.

This clone was recorded a few times. The junction does not match germline at one end; this may be a read error. This CDR3 is also generated by other DNA sequences in the sample. This chain joins TRDV1 and TRDJ1, with TRDD3 as a possible D gene (5 bases). The CDR3 is made up of 19 amino acids. Per germline, CDR1 TSWWSYY and CDR2 QGS. The CDR3 DNA follows: TGTGCCCTTGGGGAACCGTCGGCGTTCCCACTTACCGTCACCGATAAACTCATCTTT. The encoded protein is CALGEPSAFPLTVTDKLIF.

This clone was seen ten or more times. The chain uses TRDV1 and TRDJ1, with D perhaps matching TRDD2 (5 bases). Germline-derived CDR1 and CDR2 are TSWWSYY and QGS. The CDR3 has 18 amino acids. Trimming removed 3 bases at V and 0 bases at J, with 20 bases between. CDR3: CALGDYFPAPPYTDKLIF. The CDR3 DNA sequence: TGTGCTCTTGGGGATTACTTTCCTGCGCCCCCGTACACCGATAAACTCATCTTT.

This clone was counted a few times. A mismatch at residue 7 separates the TCRdb protein from the translated DNA, so the protein presented here was translated from the DNA. J is TRDJ1 and V is TRDV1, with D perhaps matching TRDD3 (5 bases). This CDR3 is 18 amino acids long. Germline V gene sequence: CDR1 TSWWSYY, CDR2 QGS. V was cut by 0 bases and J by 0 bases, with 17 bases left in between. Here the CDR3 reads CALGELGRWGQYTDKLIF. The CDR3 nucleotides are TGTGCTCTTGGGGAACTAGGACGGTGGGGCCAATACACCGATAAACTCATCTTT.

Concerning this clone: The protein that TCRdb holds for this DNA derives from a much larger clone and differs from the translated DNA at residue 14, which likely indicates a read error; the protein shown here is translated from the DNA. The chain combines TRDV2 with TRDJ3; TRDD3 agrees at 7 bases. The CDR3 consists of 16 residues. CDR1 GEAIGNYY and CDR2 EKD come from the germline V gene. CDR3 coding DNA: TGTGCCTGTGACTGGGGGAGCTCCTGGGACACCCGACAGGTGTTTTTC. Translated, it gives CACDWGSSWDTRQVFF.